What follows are 3 T cell receptor beta chains derived from one specimen sequenced in a study of cytomegalovirus exposure and HLA in healthy donors. PCR primers comprised 60 Vbeta and 13 Jbeta primers. Clones were read by immunoSEQ multiplex PCR, and TCRdb kept only the in-frame ones, dropping some. The sample carries 140,000 or so clones, 84% recorded once. The sequencing input was PBMCs. The receptors originated from a boy between 2 and 10 years old in good health and CMV-seronegative.

The CDR3 sequence is CASSETSGSYEQYF. The DNA for the CDR3 is TGCGCCAGCAGTGAAACTAGCGGGAGTTACGAGCAGTACTTC. V and J are TRBV10-1 and TRBJ2-7, with 11 bases lining up with TRBD2. In germline, CDR1 is WNHNN, CDR2 SYGVQD (reference sequence). This CDR3 contains 14 residues. The V segment lost 3 bases and the J segment 4 bases; nucleotides outside the gene matches: 2.

This clone was seen once. The V and J genes are TRBV6-5 and TRBJ2-7; a weak D match, TRBD2 (5 bases). The CDR3 length is 15 residues. Trimming removed 6 bases at V and 0 bases at J, with 15 bases between. The germline CDR1 and CDR2 sequences are MNHEY and SVGAGI. The CDR3 protein is CASSLRGFGSYEQYF. DNA for the CDR3: TGTGCCAGCAGCCTCAGAGGGTTCGGCTCCTACGAGCAGTACTTC.

V and J are TRBV9 and TRBJ1-1; a possible D gene is TRBD1 (6 bases). The CDR3 extends over 16 amino acids. The V and J ends lost 0 bases and 5 bases respectively, with 17 bases between them. Germline V lookup: CDR1 SGDLS, CDR2 YYNGEE. CDR3 sequence (DNA): TGTGCCAGCAGCGTAGCGTACGGGGGGCGGGAGACTGAAGCTTTCTTT. Translating gives CASSVAYGGRETEAFF.